These 24 T cell receptor beta chains were sequenced from one sample in a study of OX40 agonist ivuxolimab in advanced cancers. Libraries were prepared by immunoSEQ multiplex PCR; TCRdb keeps only in-frame clonotypes and omits some of them. Among 55,000 to 80,000 clones listed, 84% were seen once. Sample: CD4+ or CD8+ T cells sorted from blood, taken in a trial of the OX40 agonist ivuxolimab. The receptors derive from an adult with an advanced solid tumor such as melanoma, head and neck, liver or kidney cancer.

The DNA of the CDR3 is TGTGCCAGCAGCTCCGGGACTGCGACCTACGAGCAGTACTTC. Encoded protein: CASSSGTATYEQYF. The chain uses TRBV11-3 and TRBJ2-7, with D perhaps matching TRBD2 (6 bases). Germline lookup yields CDR1 SGHNT and CDR2 YENEEA. The CDR3 spans 14 residues. Trimming removed 4 bases at V and 2 bases at J, with 12 bases between.

This clone was seen just once. The rearrangement links TRBV5-1 to TRBJ1-4, with D tentatively TRBD1 (5 bases). The CDR3 extends over 14 amino acids. V lost 4 bases, J lost 9 bases, and 16 bases lay in between. Germline CDR1 and CDR2: SGHRS and YFSETQ. The CDR3 reads CASSTSRDGKKLFF. The CDR3 region has the DNA TGCGCCAGCAGCACGAGCAGGGATGGCAAAAAACTGTTTTTT.

The J gene is TRBJ2-5, the V gene TRBV5-1; no definite D call. Looked up from germline, CDR1 is SGHRS and CDR2 is YFSETQ. The CDR3 runs 14 residues. V was clipped by 0 bases and J by 1 base, with 7 bases between them. CDR3 amino acids: CASSLAASQETQYF. The DNA for the CDR3 is TGCGCCAGCAGCTTGGCAGCAAGCCAAGAGACCCAGTACTTC. Full variable domain (outside the CDR3, taken from reference TRBV5-1 and TRBJ2-5): KAGVTQTPRYLIKTRGQQVTLSCSPISGHRSVSWYQQTPGQGLQFLFEYFSETQRNKGNFPGRFSGRQFSNSRSEMNVSTLELGDSALYLCASSLAASQETQYFGPGTRLLVL.

The CDR3: CASSTQSGTEAFF. The CDR3 nucleotides read TGTGCCAGCAGCACCCAGAGCGGGACTGAAGCTTTCTTT. The chain carries TRBV6-4 and TRBJ1-1; no clear D. Trimming left V 6 bases short and J 5 bases short, with 13 bases between. This CDR3 region has 13 residues. The germline gives CDR1 MRHNA, CDR2 SNTAGT.

The chain joins TRBV7-2 to TRBJ1-1; 8 bases map to TRBD1. J gave up 9 bases and V 3 bases, and 12 bases lay outside the gene matches. This CDR3 is built from 15 residues. Germline assignment: CDR1 SGHTA and CDR2 FQGNSA. As DNA, the CDR3 is TGTGCCAGCAGCTTCAAAATAGGCGGACAGGGACAAGCTTTCTTT. Residues: CASSFKIGGQGQAFF.

The V gene is TRBV27, the J gene TRBJ2-2; no clear D gene. CDR3 size: 13 residues. CDR1 MNHEY and CDR2 SMNVEV come from the germline V gene (reference sequence). Between the trimmed V and J ends, which lost 6 bases and 2 bases, there was a span of 7 bases. CDR3 residues: CASRDPNTGELFF. DNA for the CDR3: TGTGCCAGCAGGGACCCCAACACCGGGGAGCTGTTTTTT.

This chain connects TRBV19 to TRBJ2-5; D remains ambiguous. Trimming cost V 5 bases and J 7 bases, with 17 bases left between them. Per germline, CDR1 LNHDA and CDR2 SQIVND (reference sequence). The CDR3 is 14 residues long. CDR3 sequence: CASSAAGPWGTQYF. In DNA, the CDR3 is TGTGCCAGTAGTGCGGCCGGCCCGTGGGGGACCCAGTACTTC.

This clone was seen once. The chain uses TRBV5-4 and TRBJ2-3; 8 nucleotides align to TRBD2. V dropped 4 bases and J dropped 2; count of bases not matched to a gene: 9. In germline, CDR1 is SGHNT, CDR2 YYREEE (reference sequence). The CDR3 is 16 amino acids. This CDR3 is CASSAERGTYTDTQYF. DNA of the CDR3: TGTGCCAGCAGCGCCGAGCGGGGGACCTACACAGATACGCAGTATTTT.

The rearrangement joins TRBV7-6 to TRBJ2-1; no firm D call. Germline-derived CDR1 and CDR2 are SGHVS and FNYEAQ. V lost 1 base and J 6 bases, leaving 7 bases between the germline ends. This CDR3 comprises 13 residues. The CDR3 region is CASSLGNSNEQFF. CDR3 sequence (DNA): TGTGCCAGCAGCTTAGGAAATTCCAATGAGCAGTTCTTC.

This clone came up once. The V gene is TRBV7-9, the J gene TRBJ1-1; D is perhaps TRBD1 (5 bases). Germline CDR1 and CDR2: SEHNR and FQNEAQ (reference sequence). Trimming removed 4 bases at V and 5 bases at J, with 11 bases between. The CDR3 has 13 residues. The CDR3 DNA sequence: TGTGCCAGCAGCTCCCGGGGGGGGACTGAAGCTTTCTTT. Protein sequence: CASSSRGGTEAFF.

This chain connects TRBV7-2 to TRBJ1-3; TRBD1 is a possible D gene (5 bases). The V end lost 0 bases, the J end lost 0 bases, and 6 bases lay between the germline ends. Germline loops: CDR1 SGHTA, CDR2 FQGNSA. The CDR3 totals 15 residues. The CDR3 region has the DNA TGTGCCAGCAGCTTAGCAGGGACCTCTGGAAACACCATATATTTT. Translated, it gives CASSLAGTSGNTIYF.

V usage is TRBV5-1 and J usage is TRBJ2-2; TRBD1 might be the D (5 bases). The germline V gene encodes CDR1 SGHRS and CDR2 YFSETQ. This CDR3 comprises 15 residues. The V end was cut by 4 bases, the J end by 0 bases, with 10 bases between. The CDR3 loop is CASSSRTSNTGELFF. Written as DNA, the CDR3 is TGCGCCAGCAGCAGCCGGACATCGAACACCGGGGAGCTGTTTTTT. Using reference TRBV5-1 and TRBJ2-2 for the parts outside the CDR3, the full variable domain is KAGVTQTPRYLIKTRGQQVTLSCSPISGHRSVSWYQQTPGQGLQFLFEYFSETQRNKGNFPGRFSGRQFSNSRSEMNVSTLELGDSALYLCASSSRTSNTGELFFGEGSRLTVL.

This chain uses TRBV7-6 with TRBJ2-5; 12 nucleotides match TRBD2. The V and J ends lost 8 bases and 4 bases, in that order; junction bases with no gene match: 5. CDR3 size: 14 residues. The germline V gene has CDR1 SGHVS and CDR2 FNYEAQ. CDR3 protein: CASGLAGFVETQYF. The CDR3 DNA is TGTGCCAGCGGACTAGCGGGATTTGTAGAGACCCAGTACTTC.

This rearrangement joins TRBV6-5 to TRBJ2-5, with D possibly matching TRBD1 (5 bases). Germline CDR1 reads MNHEY; CDR2 reads SVGAGI. With 0 bases removed from V and 11 bases from J, the gap between germline ends came to 10 bases. The CDR3 totals 12 residues. CDR3: CASSYSQDKQYF. CDR3 nucleotide sequence: TGTGCCAGCAGTTACTCCCAGGACAAGCAGTACTTC.

The chain combines TRBV5-1 with TRBJ2-7; TRBD1 matches 10 bases. CDR1 and CDR2 from the germline V gene are SGHRS and YFSETQ. With V trimmed by 0 bases and J by 5 bases, 2 bases remained unmatched. The CDR3 spans 14 residues. CDR3 DNA: TGCGCCAGCAGCTTGGGGGACAGGGGTGACGAGCAGTACTTC. Protein sequence: CASSLGDRGDEQYF.

J is TRBJ2-3 and V is TRBV10-3, with no clear D. V was cut by 4 bases and J by 0 bases, with 11 bases left in between. This CDR3 is 15 amino acids long. Per the germline V gene, CDR1 is ENHRY and CDR2 is SYGVKD. The CDR3: CAISARVESTDTQYF. The CDR3 nucleotides are TGTGCCATCAGTGCCCGAGTGGAAAGCACAGATACGCAGTATTTT.

V and J are TRBV2 and TRBJ2-3, with D hard to call. Deletions cut 4 bases from V and 1 base from J, with 3 bases between. CDR3 size: 12 residues. The germline CDR1 and CDR2 sequences are SNHLY and FYNNEI. Here the CDR3 reads CASSGGTDTQYF. Written as DNA, the CDR3 is TGTGCCAGCAGTGGCGGCACAGATACGCAGTATTTT.

V usage is TRBV4-3 and J usage is TRBJ2-3; TRBD2 aligns across 8 bases. J was trimmed by 6 bases and V by 2 bases; bases with no gene match: 16. The length of the CDR3 is 18 residues. CDR1 is LGHNA and CDR2 is YSLEER in the germline V gene. CDR3 residues: CASSQLRGSGGAGDTQYF. DNA of the CDR3: TGCGCCAGCAGCCAACTTCGGGGGAGCGGGGGCGCCGGGGATACGCAGTATTTT.

This clone was seen once. The V gene is TRBV9, the J gene TRBJ2-7; D call uncertain. The germline gives CDR1 SGDLS, CDR2 YYNGEE. Trimming removed 4 bases at V and 2 bases at J, with 7 bases between. The CDR3 has 12 amino acids. CDR3 sequence reads: CASSTTPYEQYF. The CDR3 region has the DNA TGTGCCAGCAGCACCACTCCCTACGAGCAGTACTTC.

This clone was detected only a few times. This sequence joins TRBV2 and TRBJ1-2; D gene ambiguous. V was pared by 0 bases and J by 0 bases, with 11 bases between. This CDR3 comprises 16 residues. Germline V gene data show CDR1 as SNHLY and CDR2 as FYNNEI. CDR3 coding DNA: TGTGCCAGCAGTGAAGCGAGGACGAAAGCTAACTATGGCTACACCTTC. This encodes CASSEARTKANYGYTF.

This chain uses TRBV9 with TRBJ2-7, with a possible D match to TRBD1 (6 bases). The CDR3 loop spans 16 amino acids. Trimming removed 4 bases from V and 2 bases from J, with 19 bases in between. Germline V CDR1 and CDR2: SGDLS, YYNGEE. The CDR3 bases are TGTGCCAGCAGCCCCTGGCCGGGACACGAACCCTACGAGCAGTACTTC. Encoded protein: CASSPWPGHEPYEQYF. Full variable domain (outside the CDR3, taken from reference TRBV9 and TRBJ2-7): DSGVTQTPKHLITATGQRVTLRCSPRSGDLSVYWYQQSLDQGLQFLIQYYNGEERAKGNILERFSAQQFPDLHSELNLSSLELGDSALYFCASSPWPGHEPYEQYFGPGTRLTVT.

This chain joins TRBV4-2 and TRBJ2-1; 11 nucleotides match TRBD1. CDR1 and CDR2 from the germline V gene are LGHNA and YNFKEQ. V lost 0 bases to trimming and J lost 9 bases; unmatched junction nucleotides: 10. The CDR3 is made up of 17 amino acids. The CDR3 nucleotides are TGTGCCAGCAGCCAAGAGGGCTTGGGACAGGGGGTTAGTGAGCAGTTCTTC. Encoded protein: CASSQEGLGQGVSEQFF.

The V and J genes are TRBV7-9 and TRBJ1-4; maybe TRBD1 (5 bases). This CDR3 region has 13 residues. Deletions cut 11 bases from V and 4 bases from J, with 14 bases between. CDR1 and CDR2 (germline): SEHNR, FQNEAQ (reference sequence). As DNA, the CDR3 is TGTGCCGTACAAGGGGAGGGTAATGAAAAACTGTTTTTT. This translates into CAVQGEGNEKLFF.

The chain uses TRBV9 and TRBJ1-1; D uncertain. Germline V gives CDR1 SGDLS, CDR2 YYNGEE. There are 15 residues in the CDR3. V was clipped by 0 bases and J by 0 bases, with 9 bases between them. The chain's CDR3 is CASSVDPAMNTEAFF. The CDR3 DNA reads TGTGCCAGCAGCGTAGATCCGGCAATGAACACTGAAGCTTTCTTT.